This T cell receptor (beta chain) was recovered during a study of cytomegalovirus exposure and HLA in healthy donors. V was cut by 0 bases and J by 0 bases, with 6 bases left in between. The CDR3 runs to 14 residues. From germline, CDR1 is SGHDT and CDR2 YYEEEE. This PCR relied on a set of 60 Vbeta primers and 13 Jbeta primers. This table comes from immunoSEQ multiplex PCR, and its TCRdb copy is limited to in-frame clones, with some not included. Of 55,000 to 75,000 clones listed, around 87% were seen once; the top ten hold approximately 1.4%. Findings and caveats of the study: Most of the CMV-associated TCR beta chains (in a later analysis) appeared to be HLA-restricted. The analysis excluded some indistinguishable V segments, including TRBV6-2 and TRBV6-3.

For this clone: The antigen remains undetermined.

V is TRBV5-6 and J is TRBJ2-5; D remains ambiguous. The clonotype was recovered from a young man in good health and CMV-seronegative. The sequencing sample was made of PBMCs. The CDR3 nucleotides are TGTGCCAGCAGCTTGGATCTTGACCAAGAGACCCAGTACTTC. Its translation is CASSLDLDQETQYF.